The T cell receptor (beta chain) under discussion was sequenced for a study of shared clonotypes between healthy human individuals. The study, taken as a whole, reports: How much donors shared clonotypes was expected to be affected by sequencing depth. Naive subsets, compared against memory subsets, generally had larger estimated richness values.

As for this clone: Its specificity is unknown.

CDR3 size: 13 residues. Trimming removed 5 bases from V and 3 bases from J; junction bases left unmatched: 3. Per germline, CDR1 MNHNS and CDR2 SASEGT. Deep-level assay runs were performed. The protocol was immunoSEQ multiplex PCR, while the TCRdb copy is restricted to in-frame clones and leaves out a portion. In the table there are millions of clones, around 93% of which are singletons. Naive CD8 cells were CD45RO-negative, positively selected for CCR7, excluding terminally differentiated effector memory CD45RA+ cells. The chain couples TRBV6-1 to TRBJ2-5, with 7 bases lining up with TRBD1. The TCR was taken from a man aged 18 to 35 in good health. Some clones in this sample may be carry-over from other donors' samples. Sequencing used naive CD8+ T cells from PBMCs. The CDR3 region is CASSMDRKETQYF. The CDR3 DNA reads as TGTGCCAGCAGTATGGACAGGAAAGAGACCCAGTACTTC.